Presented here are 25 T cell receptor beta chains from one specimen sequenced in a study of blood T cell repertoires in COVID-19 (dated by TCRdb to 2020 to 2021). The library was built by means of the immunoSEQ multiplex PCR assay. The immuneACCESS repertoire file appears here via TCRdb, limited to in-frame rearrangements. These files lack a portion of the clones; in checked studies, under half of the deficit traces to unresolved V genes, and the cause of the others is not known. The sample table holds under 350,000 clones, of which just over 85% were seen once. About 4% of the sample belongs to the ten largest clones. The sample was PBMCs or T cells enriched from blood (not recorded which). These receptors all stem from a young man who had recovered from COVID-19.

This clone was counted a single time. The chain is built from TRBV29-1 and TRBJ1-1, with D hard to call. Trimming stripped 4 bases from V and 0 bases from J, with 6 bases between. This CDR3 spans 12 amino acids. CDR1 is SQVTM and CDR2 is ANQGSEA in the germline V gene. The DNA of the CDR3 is TGCAGCGTTGGTATTATGAACACTGAAGCTTTCTTT. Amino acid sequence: CSVGIMNTEAFF.

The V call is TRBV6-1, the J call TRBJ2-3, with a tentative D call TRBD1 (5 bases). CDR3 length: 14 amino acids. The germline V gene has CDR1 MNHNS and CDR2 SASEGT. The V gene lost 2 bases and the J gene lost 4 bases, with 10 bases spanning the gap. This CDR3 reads CASSESVGADTQYF. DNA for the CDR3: TGTGCCAGCAGTGAATCTGTAGGGGCAGATACGCAGTATTTT.

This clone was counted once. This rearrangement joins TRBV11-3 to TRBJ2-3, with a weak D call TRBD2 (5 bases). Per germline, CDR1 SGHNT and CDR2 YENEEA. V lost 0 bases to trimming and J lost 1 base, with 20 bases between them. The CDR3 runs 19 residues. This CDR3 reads CASSLDLRTDDLGTDTQYF. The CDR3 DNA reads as TGTGCCAGCAGCTTAGATCTCCGGACTGATGACTTGGGCACAGATACGCAGTATTTT.

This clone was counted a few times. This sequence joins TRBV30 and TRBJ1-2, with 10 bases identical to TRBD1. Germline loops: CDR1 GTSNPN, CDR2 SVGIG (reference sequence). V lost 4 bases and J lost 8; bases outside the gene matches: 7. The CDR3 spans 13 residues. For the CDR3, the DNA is TGTGCCTGGACCCCCGGGACAGGGGAGGGCTACACCTTC. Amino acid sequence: CAWTPGTGEGYTF.

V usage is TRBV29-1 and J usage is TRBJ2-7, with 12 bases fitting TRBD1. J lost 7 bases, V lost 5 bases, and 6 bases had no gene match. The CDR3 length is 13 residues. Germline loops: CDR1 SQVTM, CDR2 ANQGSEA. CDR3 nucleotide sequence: TGCAGCGTTCCCGGGACAGGGGGCGTGGAGCAGTACTTC. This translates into CSVPGTGGVEQYF.

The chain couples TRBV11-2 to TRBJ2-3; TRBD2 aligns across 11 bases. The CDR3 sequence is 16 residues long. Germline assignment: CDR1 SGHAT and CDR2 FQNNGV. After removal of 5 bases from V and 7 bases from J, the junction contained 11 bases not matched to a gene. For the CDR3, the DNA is TGTGCCAGCAGCCCGGGACTAGCGGACACCTCCCATACGCAGTATTTT. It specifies CASSPGLADTSHTQYF.

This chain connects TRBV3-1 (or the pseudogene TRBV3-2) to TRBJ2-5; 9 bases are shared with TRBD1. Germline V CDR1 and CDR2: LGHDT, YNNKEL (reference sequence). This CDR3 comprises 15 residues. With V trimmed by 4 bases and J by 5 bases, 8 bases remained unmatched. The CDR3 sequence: CASSRDRAGAETQYF. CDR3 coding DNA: TGTGCCAGCAGCCGGGACAGGGCTGGAGCGGAGACCCAGTACTTC.

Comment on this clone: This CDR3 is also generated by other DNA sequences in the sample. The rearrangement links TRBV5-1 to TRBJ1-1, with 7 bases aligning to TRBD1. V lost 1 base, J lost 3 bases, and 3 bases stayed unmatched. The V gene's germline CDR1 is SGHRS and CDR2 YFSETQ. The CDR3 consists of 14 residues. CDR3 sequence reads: CASSLSGGHTEAFF. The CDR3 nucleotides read TGCGCCAGCAGCTTGTCAGGGGGTCACACTGAAGCTTTCTTT.

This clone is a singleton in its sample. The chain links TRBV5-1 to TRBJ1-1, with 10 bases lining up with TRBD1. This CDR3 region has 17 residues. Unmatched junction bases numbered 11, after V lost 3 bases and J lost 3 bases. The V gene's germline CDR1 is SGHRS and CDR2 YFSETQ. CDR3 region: CASSSPRIDRGHTEAFF. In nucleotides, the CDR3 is TGCGCCAGCAGCTCCCCGAGGATAGACAGGGGGCACACTGAAGCTTTCTTT.

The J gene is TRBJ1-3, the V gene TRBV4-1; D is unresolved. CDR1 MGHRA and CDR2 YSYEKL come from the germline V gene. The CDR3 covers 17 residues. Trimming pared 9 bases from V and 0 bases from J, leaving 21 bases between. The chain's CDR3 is CASRPMGGFLSGNTIYF. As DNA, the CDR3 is TGCGCCAGTAGACCTATGGGCGGGTTCCTCTCTGGAAACACCATATATTTT.

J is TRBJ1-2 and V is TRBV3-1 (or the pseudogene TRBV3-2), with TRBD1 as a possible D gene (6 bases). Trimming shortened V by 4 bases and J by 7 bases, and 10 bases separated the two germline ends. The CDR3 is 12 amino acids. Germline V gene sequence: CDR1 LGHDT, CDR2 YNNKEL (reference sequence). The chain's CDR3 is CASSPLRGGYTF. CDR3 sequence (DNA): TGTGCCAGCAGCCCCCTCAGGGGTGGCTACACCTTC.

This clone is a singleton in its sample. The CDR3 region has the DNA TGCGCCAGCAGCCAAGTCGTCCAGATTGAAGCTTTCTTT. Its protein product is CASSQVVQIEAFF. J is TRBJ1-1 and V is TRBV4-1; D remains ambiguous. CDR1 is MGHRA, CDR2 YSYEKL, per germline. The CDR3 runs 13 residues. The V end was cut by 1 base, the J end by 7 bases, with 10 bases between.

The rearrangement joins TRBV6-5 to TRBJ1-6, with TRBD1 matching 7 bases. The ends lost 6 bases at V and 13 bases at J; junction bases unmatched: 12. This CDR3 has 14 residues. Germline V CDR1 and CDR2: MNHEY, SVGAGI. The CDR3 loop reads CASRIGQVVTPLHF. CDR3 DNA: TGTGCCAGCAGAATTGGACAGGTAGTCACGCCCCTCCACTTT.

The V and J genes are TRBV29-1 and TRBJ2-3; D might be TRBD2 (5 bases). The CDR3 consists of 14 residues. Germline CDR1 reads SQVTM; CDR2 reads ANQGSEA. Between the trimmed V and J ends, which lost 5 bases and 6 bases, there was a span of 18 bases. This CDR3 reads CSVSWEYSADTQYF. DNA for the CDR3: TGCAGCGTTTCGTGGGAGTATTCGGCGGATACGCAGTATTTT.

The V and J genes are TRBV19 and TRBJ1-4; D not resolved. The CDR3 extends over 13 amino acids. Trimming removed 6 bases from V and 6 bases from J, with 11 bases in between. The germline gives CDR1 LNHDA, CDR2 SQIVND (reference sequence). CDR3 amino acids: CASSPVVDEKLFF. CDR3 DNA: TGTGCCAGTAGCCCTGTTGTCGATGAAAAACTGTTTTTT. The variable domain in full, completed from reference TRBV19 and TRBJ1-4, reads DGGITQSPKYLFRKEGQNVTLSCEQNLNHDAMYWYRQDPGQGLRLIYYSQIVNDFQKGDIAEGYSVSREKKESFPLTVTSAQKNPTAFYLCASSPVVDEKLFFGSGTQLSVL.

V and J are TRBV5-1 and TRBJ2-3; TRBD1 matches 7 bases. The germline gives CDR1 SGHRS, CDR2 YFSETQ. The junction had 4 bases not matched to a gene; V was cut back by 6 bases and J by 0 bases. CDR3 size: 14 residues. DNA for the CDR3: TGCGCCAGCATGGGGACAGACAGCACAGATACGCAGTATTTT. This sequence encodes CASMGTDSTDTQYF.

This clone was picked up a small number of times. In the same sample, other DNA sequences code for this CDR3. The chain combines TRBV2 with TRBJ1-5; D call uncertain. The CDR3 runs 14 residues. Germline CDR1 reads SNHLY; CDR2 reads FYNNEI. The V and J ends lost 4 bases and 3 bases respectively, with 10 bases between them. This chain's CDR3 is CASSGGQDNQPQHF. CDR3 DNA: TGTGCCAGCAGTGGAGGGCAGGACAATCAGCCCCAGCATTTT.

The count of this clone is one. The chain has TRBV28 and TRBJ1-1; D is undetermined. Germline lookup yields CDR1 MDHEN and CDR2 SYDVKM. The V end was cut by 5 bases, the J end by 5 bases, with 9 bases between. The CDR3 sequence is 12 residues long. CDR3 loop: CASSIIGTEAFF. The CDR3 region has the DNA TGTGCCAGCAGTATCATCGGGACTGAAGCTTTCTTT.

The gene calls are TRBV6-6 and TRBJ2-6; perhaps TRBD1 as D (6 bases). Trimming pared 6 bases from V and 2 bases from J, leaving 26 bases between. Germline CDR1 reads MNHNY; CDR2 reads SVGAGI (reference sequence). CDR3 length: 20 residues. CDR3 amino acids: CASSSSSPGQIVAGANVLTF. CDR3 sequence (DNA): TGTGCCAGCAGCTCCTCTAGCCCGGGACAAATCGTAGCTGGGGCCAACGTCCTGACTTTC.

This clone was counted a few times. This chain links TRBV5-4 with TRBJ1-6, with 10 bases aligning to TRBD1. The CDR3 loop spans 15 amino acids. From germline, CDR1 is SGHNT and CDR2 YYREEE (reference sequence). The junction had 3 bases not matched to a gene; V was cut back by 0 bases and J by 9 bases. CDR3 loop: CASSLAGTGVSPLHF. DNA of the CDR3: TGTGCCAGCAGCTTGGCCGGGACAGGGGTTTCACCCCTCCACTTT.

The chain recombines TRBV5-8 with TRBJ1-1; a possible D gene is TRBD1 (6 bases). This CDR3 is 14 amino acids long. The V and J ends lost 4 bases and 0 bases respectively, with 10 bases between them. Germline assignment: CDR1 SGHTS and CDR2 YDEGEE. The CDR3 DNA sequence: TGTGCCAGCAGCCAGGGACAATTGAACACTGAAGCTTTCTTT. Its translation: CASSQGQLNTEAFF.

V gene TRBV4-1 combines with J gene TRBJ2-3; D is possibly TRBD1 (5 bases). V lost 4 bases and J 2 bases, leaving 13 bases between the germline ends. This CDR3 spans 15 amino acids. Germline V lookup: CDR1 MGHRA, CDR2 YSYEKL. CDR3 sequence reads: CASSLTALPTDTQYF. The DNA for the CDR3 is TGCGCCAGCAGCCTGACAGCGCTACCCACAGATACGCAGTATTTT.

The CDR3 coding sequence is TGTGCCAGCAGTTATCGCGGACAGAACACTGAAGCTTTCTTT. It encodes CASSYRGQNTEAFF. This chain connects TRBV27 to TRBJ1-1; possible D gene TRBD1, 5 bases. V lost 4 bases to trimming and J lost 1 base, with 10 bases between them. Per germline, CDR1 MNHEY and CDR2 SMNVEV (reference sequence). There are 14 residues in the CDR3.

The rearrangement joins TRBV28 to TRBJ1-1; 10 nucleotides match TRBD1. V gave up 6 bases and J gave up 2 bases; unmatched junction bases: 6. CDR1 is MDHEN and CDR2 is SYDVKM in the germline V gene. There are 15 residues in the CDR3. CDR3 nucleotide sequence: TGTGCCAGCAGACTTGACAGGGGGCAAAACACTGAAGCTTTCTTT. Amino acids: CASRLDRGQNTEAFF.

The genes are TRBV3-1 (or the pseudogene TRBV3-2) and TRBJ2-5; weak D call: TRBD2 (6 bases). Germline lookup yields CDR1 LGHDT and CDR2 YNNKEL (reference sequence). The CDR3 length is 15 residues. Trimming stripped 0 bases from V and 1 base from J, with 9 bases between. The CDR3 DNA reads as TGTGCCAGCAGCCAAGAAGGGACTCCCCAAGAGACCCAGTACTTC. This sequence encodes CASSQEGTPQETQYF.